Listed below are T cell receptor beta chains from one sample, sequenced in a study of shared clonotypes between healthy human individuals. Clones were sequenced by immunoSEQ multiplex PCR, and TCRdb holds only the in-frame ones, with some missing. Of approximately 2,200,000 clones in the sample, about 92% were seen once. The specimen sequenced was naive CD8+ T cells from PBMCs. These receptors all come from a man younger than 30 in good health. Some clones in this sample may be carry-over from other donors' samples. The CDR3 runs from the conserved cysteine through the conserved F or W. Each record gives: J gene, D gene, clone size, CDR3 length, V gene, CDR3 protein, CDR3 DNA. D genes are given only for firm matches. Some rows mark clone size as missing; the rest say once, few, many or name a class of expanded clone.

J gene: TRBJ2-1
D gene: TRBD2
clone size: .
CDR3 length: 14
V gene: TRBV29-1
CDR3 protein: CSVEVRLAGAEQFF
CDR3 DNA: TGCAGCGTTGAAGTTCGGCTAGCGGGAGCTGAGCAGTTCTTC

J gene: TRBJ2-7
D gene: TRBD1
clone size: .
CDR3 length: 15
V gene: TRBV29-1
CDR3 protein: CSVEDPGTGNYEQYF
CDR3 DNA: TGCAGCGTTGAAGATCCCGGGACAGGGAATTACGAGCAGTACTTC

J gene: TRBJ2-2
D gene: TRBD2
clone size: .
CDR3 length: 17
V gene: TRBV4-2
CDR3 protein: CASSLLWRGANTGELFF
CDR3 DNA: TGTGCCAGCAGCCTCCTCTGGCGGGGGGCGAACACCGGGGAGCTGTTTTTT

J gene: TRBJ1-2
D gene: TRBD1
clone size: .
CDR3 length: 17
V gene: TRBV18
CDR3 protein: CASSHGDRSLSGYGYTF
CDR3 DNA: TGTGCCAGCTCACACGGGGACAGGTCCTTATCCGGCTATGGCTACACCTTC

J gene: TRBJ1-4
D gene: .
clone size: .
CDR3 length: 15
V gene: TRBV28
CDR3 protein: CASKTSGAVLGKLFF
CDR3 DNA: TGTGCCAGCAAAACTTCAGGGGCGGTTCTCGGAAAACTGTTTTTT

J gene: TRBJ2-7
D gene: .
clone size: .
CDR3 length: 15
V gene: TRBV4-3
CDR3 protein: CASSLSEGRVYEQYF
CDR3 DNA: TGCGCCAGCAGCCTTTCAGAGGGCAGGGTCTACGAGCAGTACTTC

J gene: TRBJ2-5
D gene: .
clone size: .
CDR3 length: 13
V gene: TRBV10-3
CDR3 protein: CASTRVPGETQYF
CDR3 DNA: TGTGCCAGCACCCGGGTCCCCGGGGAGACCCAGTACTTC

J gene: TRBJ2-7
D gene: TRBD2
clone size: .
CDR3 length: 16
V gene: TRBV19
CDR3 protein: CASSDLPGTSGYEQYF
CDR3 DNA: TGTGCCAGTAGCGACTTACCCGGGACTAGCGGTTACGAGCAGTACTTC

J gene: TRBJ2-5
D gene: .
clone size: .
CDR3 length: 13
V gene: TRBV14
CDR3 protein: CASSPGERETQYF
CDR3 DNA: TGTGCCAGCAGCCCAGGGGAACGAGAGACCCAGTACTTC

J gene: TRBJ2-7
D gene: TRBD2
clone size: .
CDR3 length: 14
V gene: TRBV9
CDR3 protein: CASAGREGSYEQYF
CDR3 DNA: TGTGCCAGCGCGGGGCGGGAGGGCTCCTACGAGCAGTACTTC

J gene: TRBJ2-7
D gene: TRBD1
clone size: .
CDR3 length: 14
V gene: TRBV7-2
CDR3 protein: CATSEPGQAYEQYF
CDR3 DNA: TGTGCCACCTCCGAGCCGGGACAGGCCTACGAGCAGTACTTC

J gene: TRBJ2-7
D gene: .
clone size: .
CDR3 length: 15
V gene: TRBV21-1
CDR3 protein: CASSRRQGIVYEQYF
CDR3 DNA: TGTGCCAGCAGCCGACGACAGGGGATCGTATACGAGCAGTACTTC

J gene: TRBJ2-7
D gene: .
clone size: once
CDR3 length: 14
V gene: TRBV5-6
CDR3 protein: CASSFSGPSLEQYF
CDR3 DNA: TGTGCCAGCAGCTTTTCGGGGCCCTCCCTCGAGCAGTACTTC

J gene: TRBJ1-3
D gene: TRBD1
clone size: .
CDR3 length: 18
V gene: TRBV7-6
CDR3 protein: CASSTLDRLGDSGNTIYF
CDR3 DNA: TGTGCCAGCAGCACATTGGACAGGCTAGGTGATTCTGGAAACACCATATATTTT

J gene: TRBJ1-6
D gene: TRBD1
clone size: .
CDR3 length: 15
V gene: TRBV4-1
CDR3 protein: CASSPVGQLNSPLHF
CDR3 DNA: TGCGCCAGCAGCCCCGTGGGACAGTTGAATTCACCCCTCCACTTT

J gene: TRBJ2-7
D gene: .
clone size: .
CDR3 length: 13
V gene: TRBV27
CDR3 protein: CASSLTGGYEQYF
CDR3 DNA: TGTGCCAGCAGTTTAACTGGAGGCTACGAGCAGTACTTC

J gene: TRBJ1-2
D gene: .
clone size: once
CDR3 length: 16
V gene: TRBV7-8
CDR3 protein: CASSLAPPGSNYGYTF
CDR3 DNA: TGTGCCAGCAGCTTAGCGCCCCCCGGCAGTAACTATGGCTACACCTTC

J gene: TRBJ2-1
D gene: TRBD1
clone size: .
CDR3 length: 19
V gene: TRBV28
CDR3 protein: CASSFPGGTGYWVGNEQFF
CDR3 DNA: TGTGCCAGCAGTTTCCCCGGCGGGACAGGCTACTGGGTTGGCAATGAGCAGTTCTTC

J gene: TRBJ2-1
D gene: .
clone size: .
CDR3 length: 16
V gene: TRBV4-3
CDR3 protein: CASSQLIVPSYNEQFF
CDR3 DNA: TGCGCCAGCAGCCAACTGATCGTACCCTCCTACAATGAGCAGTTCTTC

J gene: TRBJ2-1
D gene: .
clone size: few
CDR3 length: 13
V gene: TRBV7-6
CDR3 protein: CASSLAAYNEQFF
CDR3 DNA: TGTGCCAGCAGCTTAGCGGCCTACAATGAGCAGTTCTTC

J gene: TRBJ2-1
D gene: TRBD2
clone size: .
CDR3 length: 18
V gene: TRBV7-8
CDR3 protein: CASSLGLAGGPIYNEQFF
CDR3 DNA: TGTGCCAGCAGCTTAGGTCTAGCGGGAGGGCCAATCTACAATGAGCAGTTCTTC

J gene: TRBJ2-7
D gene: .
clone size: .
CDR3 length: 14
V gene: TRBV4-3
CDR3 protein: CASSPWAGSYEQYF
CDR3 DNA: TGCGCCAGCAGCCCTTGGGCAGGTTCCTACGAGCAGTACTTC

J gene: TRBJ2-7
D gene: TRBD1
clone size: .
CDR3 length: 14
V gene: TRBV5-6
CDR3 protein: CASSSGQPSYEQYF
CDR3 DNA: TGTGCCAGCAGCTCGGGACAGCCCTCCTACGAGCAGTACTTC

J gene: TRBJ1-5
D gene: .
clone size: .
CDR3 length: 14
V gene: TRBV28
CDR3 protein: CASREQGTYQPQHF
CDR3 DNA: TGTGCCAGCAGGGAGCAGGGGACTTATCAGCCCCAGCATTTT

J gene: TRBJ1-5
D gene: TRBD1
clone size: .
CDR3 length: 15
V gene: TRBV9
CDR3 protein: CASSVGQGASQPQHF
CDR3 DNA: TGTGCCAGCAGCGTAGGACAGGGGGCGTCTCAGCCCCAGCATTTT

J gene: TRBJ1-1
D gene: TRBD1
clone size: .
CDR3 length: 14
V gene: TRBV5-6
CDR3 protein: CASSFRGPGTEAFF
CDR3 DNA: TGTGCCAGCAGCTTCAGGGGGCCGGGCACTGAAGCTTTCTTT

J gene: TRBJ2-1
D gene: .
clone size: .
CDR3 length: 16
V gene: TRBV9
CDR3 protein: CASSALSRGSYNEQFF
CDR3 DNA: TGTGCCAGCAGCGCCCTATCCCGGGGGAGCTACAATGAGCAGTTCTTC

J gene: TRBJ2-1
D gene: .
clone size: .
CDR3 length: 12
V gene: TRBV7-9
CDR3 protein: CASSLGPYEQFF
CDR3 DNA: TGTGCCAGCAGCTTAGGGCCGTATGAGCAGTTCTTC

J gene: TRBJ2-1
D gene: TRBD2
clone size: .
CDR3 length: 16
V gene: TRBV27
CDR3 protein: CASSLSLAGAYNEQFF
CDR3 DNA: TGTGCCAGCAGTTTATCGCTGGCGGGAGCCTACAATGAGCAGTTCTTC

J gene: TRBJ2-1
D gene: TRBD2
clone size: few
CDR3 length: 15
V gene: TRBV7-2
CDR3 protein: CASSLGASGYNEQFF
CDR3 DNA: TGTGCCAGCAGCTTAGGGGCTAGCGGATACAATGAGCAGTTCTTC

J gene: TRBJ2-1
D gene: .
clone size: once
CDR3 length: 15
V gene: TRBV9
CDR3 protein: CASSAGTGTYNEQFF
CDR3 DNA: TGTGCCAGCAGCGCCGGGACTGGTACCTACAATGAGCAGTTCTTC

J gene: TRBJ2-7
D gene: .
clone size: .
CDR3 length: 15
V gene: TRBV27
CDR3 protein: CASSLSRGSGYAQYF
CDR3 DNA: TGTGCCAGCAGTTTATCGAGGGGGTCAGGTTACGCGCAGTACTTC

J gene: TRBJ2-1
D gene: .
clone size: .
CDR3 length: 17
V gene: TRBV13
CDR3 protein: CASSLGVGGEPYNEQFF
CDR3 DNA: TGTGCCAGCAGCTTAGGTGTCGGCGGGGAGCCTTACAATGAGCAGTTCTTC

J gene: TRBJ1-5
D gene: .
clone size: .
CDR3 length: 14
V gene: TRBV7-9
CDR3 protein: CASSHGQANQPQHF
CDR3 DNA: TGTGCCAGCAGCCATGGCCAGGCAAATCAGCCCCAGCATTTT

J gene: TRBJ1-4
D gene: .
clone size: .
CDR3 length: 13
V gene: TRBV4-3
CDR3 protein: CASSQTRSEKLFF
CDR3 DNA: TGCGCCAGCAGCCAAACGCGGTCTGAAAAACTGTTTTTT

J gene: TRBJ2-2
D gene: .
clone size: .
CDR3 length: 15
V gene: TRBV6-7
CDR3 protein: CASSYPPGKVGELFF
CDR3 DNA: TGTGCCAGCAGTTACCCGCCCGGCAAGGTAGGGGAGCTGTTTTTT

J gene: TRBJ2-7
D gene: .
clone size: .
CDR3 length: 12
V gene: TRBV19
CDR3 protein: CATSGDTYEQYF
CDR3 DNA: TGTGCCACCTCAGGGGATACCTACGAGCAGTACTTC

J gene: TRBJ1-5
D gene: TRBD1
clone size: .
CDR3 length: 14
V gene: TRBV19
CDR3 protein: CASNTGAGNQPQHF
CDR3 DNA: TGTGCCAGTAATACAGGGGCCGGCAATCAGCCCCAGCATTTT

J gene: TRBJ2-1
D gene: .
clone size: .
CDR3 length: 14
V gene: TRBV27
CDR3 protein: CASSLPGWGNEQFF
CDR3 DNA: TGTGCCAGCAGTCTCCCCGGCTGGGGCAATGAGCAGTTCTTC

J gene: TRBJ1-1
D gene: TRBD1
clone size: .
CDR3 length: 16
V gene: TRBV11-2
CDR3 protein: CASSLFSGQRNTEAFF
CDR3 DNA: TGTGCCAGCAGCTTATTCTCGGGACAGAGGAACACTGAAGCTTTCTTT

J gene: TRBJ2-4
D gene: .
clone size: .
CDR3 length: 14
V gene: TRBV4-2
CDR3 protein: CASSQVRRGDIQYF
CDR3 DNA: TGTGCCAGCAGCCAAGTCAGGAGGGGGGACATTCAGTACTTC

J gene: TRBJ1-1
D gene: .
clone size: .
CDR3 length: 16
V gene: TRBV6-1
CDR3 protein: CASSEAPTAMNTEAFF
CDR3 DNA: TGTGCCAGCAGTGAAGCGCCAACAGCCATGAACACTGAAGCTTTCTTT

J gene: TRBJ1-1
D gene: TRBD1
clone size: few
CDR3 length: 15
V gene: TRBV27
CDR3 protein: CASSLGQGLNTEAFF
CDR3 DNA: TGTGCCAGCAGTCTCGGACAGGGACTGAACACTGAAGCTTTCTTT

J gene: TRBJ1-5
D gene: TRBD1
clone size: .
CDR3 length: 15
V gene: TRBV10-3
CDR3 protein: CATKSERGRDQPQHF
CDR3 DNA: TGTGCCACGAAAAGCGAGAGGGGGCGAGATCAGCCCCAGCATTTT

J gene: TRBJ1-2
D gene: .
clone size: few
CDR3 length: 17
V gene: TRBV4-1
CDR3 protein: CASSQDLTVISLYGYTF
CDR3 DNA: TGCGCCAGCAGCCAAGATCTTACTGTAATCAGCCTTTATGGCTACACCTTC

J gene: TRBJ2-3
D gene: .
clone size: .
CDR3 length: 17
V gene: TRBV11-2
CDR3 protein: CASSLVRGASATDTQYF
CDR3 DNA: TGTGCCAGCAGCTTAGTAAGGGGGGCCTCGGCCACAGATACGCAGTATTTT

J gene: TRBJ2-7
D gene: TRBD2
clone size: .
CDR3 length: 13
V gene: TRBV27
CDR3 protein: CASSSLAGYEQYF
CDR3 DNA: TGTGCCAGCAGTTCACTAGCGGGTTACGAGCAGTACTTC

J gene: TRBJ2-3
D gene: .
clone size: .
CDR3 length: 15
V gene: TRBV7-8
CDR3 protein: CASSLVLASTDTQYF
CDR3 DNA: TGTGCCAGCAGCTTAGTGCTAGCGAGCACAGATACGCAGTATTTT

J gene: TRBJ2-7
D gene: .
clone size: .
CDR3 length: 14
V gene: TRBV5-6
CDR3 protein: CASSLDRRSYEQYF
CDR3 DNA: TGTGCCAGCAGCTTGGACAGGCGGTCCTACGAGCAGTACTTC

J gene: TRBJ1-1
D gene: .
clone size: .
CDR3 length: 12
V gene: TRBV5-1
CDR3 protein: CASSLVPTEAFF
CDR3 DNA: TGCGCCAGCAGCTTGGTCCCCACTGAAGCTTTCTTT

J gene: TRBJ2-5
D gene: .
clone size: .
CDR3 length: 17
V gene: TRBV19
CDR3 protein: CASSIPRSVGERETQYF
CDR3 DNA: TGTGCCAGTAGTATACCCCGATCTGTTGGGGAGCGGGAGACCCAGTACTTC

J gene: TRBJ2-3
D gene: TRBD1
clone size: .
CDR3 length: 16
V gene: TRBV18
CDR3 protein: CASSPGRQGNTDTQYF
CDR3 DNA: TGTGCCAGCTCACCAGGCAGACAGGGCAACACAGATACGCAGTATTTT

J gene: TRBJ2-7
D gene: .
clone size: .
CDR3 length: 14
V gene: TRBV9
CDR3 protein: CASSKYDSSYEQYF
CDR3 DNA: TGTGCCAGCAGCAAATACGACTCAAGCTACGAGCAGTACTTC

J gene: TRBJ2-5
D gene: .
clone size: .
CDR3 length: 13
V gene: TRBV14
CDR3 protein: CASSQGVWETQYF
CDR3 DNA: TGTGCCAGCAGCCAAGGGGTTTGGGAGACCCAGTACTTC

J gene: TRBJ1-2
D gene: .
clone size: .
CDR3 length: 14
V gene: TRBV15
CDR3 protein: CATSRAQGNYGYTF
CDR3 DNA: TGTGCCACCAGCAGAGCGCAGGGGAACTATGGCTACACCTTC

J gene: TRBJ2-7
D gene: TRBD2
clone size: .
CDR3 length: 14
V gene: TRBV28
CDR3 protein: CASSLTGGTYEQYF
CDR3 DNA: TGTGCCAGCAGTTTGACGGGAGGGACTTACGAGCAGTACTTC

J gene: TRBJ2-1
D gene: TRBD2
clone size: .
CDR3 length: 15
V gene: TRBV15
CDR3 protein: CATSGGLAGPNEQFF
CDR3 DNA: TGTGCCACCAGCGGAGGACTAGCGGGGCCCAATGAGCAGTTCTTC

J gene: TRBJ2-1
D gene: TRBD1
clone size: .
CDR3 length: 16
V gene: TRBV5-6
CDR3 protein: CASSLADRGIYNEQFF
CDR3 DNA: TGTGCCAGCAGCTTGGCGGACAGGGGGATATACAATGAGCAGTTCTTC

J gene: TRBJ2-7
D gene: .
clone size: .
CDR3 length: 15
V gene: TRBV6-5
CDR3 protein: CASSYNAGWSGEQYF
CDR3 DNA: TGTGCCAGCAGTTACAATGCAGGGTGGTCAGGCGAGCAGTACTTC